One T cell receptor (beta chain) is described in this entry. Antigen: not known. This sample is drawn from a study of T-cell reconstitution after alpha-beta-depleted transplantation in children. Whole-study findings and limits: Some patients' high day-60 TCRbeta diversity was attributed to recipient cells surviving conditioning. A year post-transplant, T-cell counts and diversity derived mostly from newly produced T cells. Expanded graft clones numbering several hundred reportedly gave rise to alpha-beta T cells about two months after transplant.

Trimming took 10 bases from V and 5 from J, leaving 14 bases between them. The germline gives CDR1 MNHNS, CDR2 SASEGT. CDR3 length: 13 residues. Unique molecular identifiers were incorporated during preparation of the TCRbeta library. In TCRdb, the PCR reads were re-called with MiXCR into one record per CDR3 protein. This table has around 500,000 distinct CDR3 sequences, around 23% appearing once. The sequence derives from a boy in the first two years of life who had a stem cell transplant for acute myeloid leukemia, so the T cells may come from the graft donor. Sequencing used PBMCs, mostly from graft donor cells, obtained 360 days after TCRalphabeta/CD19-depleted stem cell transplant. The chain links TRBV6-1 to TRBJ1-4; D unclear. CDR3 DNA: TGTGCCACCGGTCGGGGAGGAAATGAAAAACTGTTTTTT. This translates into CATGRGGNEKLFF.